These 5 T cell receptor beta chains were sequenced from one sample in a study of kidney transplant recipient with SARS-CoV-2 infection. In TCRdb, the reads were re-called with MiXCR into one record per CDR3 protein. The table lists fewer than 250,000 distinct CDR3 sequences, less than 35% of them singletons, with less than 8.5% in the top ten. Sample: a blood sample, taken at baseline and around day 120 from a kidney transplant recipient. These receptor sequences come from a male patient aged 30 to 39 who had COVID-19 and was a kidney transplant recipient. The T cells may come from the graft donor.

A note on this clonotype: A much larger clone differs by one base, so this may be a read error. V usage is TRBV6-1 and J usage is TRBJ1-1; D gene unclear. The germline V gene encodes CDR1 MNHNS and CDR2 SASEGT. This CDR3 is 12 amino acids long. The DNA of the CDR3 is TGTGCCAGAAGTGAAATAAGGACTCAAGCTTTCTTT. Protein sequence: CARSEIRTQAFF.

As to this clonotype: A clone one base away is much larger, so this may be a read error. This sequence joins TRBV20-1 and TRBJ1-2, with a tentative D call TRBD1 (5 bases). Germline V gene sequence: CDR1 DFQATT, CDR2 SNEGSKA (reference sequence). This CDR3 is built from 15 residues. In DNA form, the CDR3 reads TGCAGTGCTAGAGACTCAGGGAAGAACCGGTATGACTACACCTTC. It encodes CSARDSGKNRYDYTF.

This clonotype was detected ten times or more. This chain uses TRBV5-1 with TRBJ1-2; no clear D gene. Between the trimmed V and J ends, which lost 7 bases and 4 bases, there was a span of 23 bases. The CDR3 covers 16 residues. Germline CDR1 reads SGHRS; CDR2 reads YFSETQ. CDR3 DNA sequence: TGCGCCAGCGTCATCTTATCGGTTCGAAAGACCTATGGCTACACCTTC. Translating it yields CASVILSVRKTYGYTF.

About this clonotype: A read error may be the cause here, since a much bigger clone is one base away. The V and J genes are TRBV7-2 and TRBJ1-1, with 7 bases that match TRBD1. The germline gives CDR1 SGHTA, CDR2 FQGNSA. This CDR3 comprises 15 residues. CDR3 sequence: CACSLAGTANTEAFF. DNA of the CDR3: TGTGCCTGCAGCTTGGCCGGGACAGCGAACACTGAAGCTTTCTTT.

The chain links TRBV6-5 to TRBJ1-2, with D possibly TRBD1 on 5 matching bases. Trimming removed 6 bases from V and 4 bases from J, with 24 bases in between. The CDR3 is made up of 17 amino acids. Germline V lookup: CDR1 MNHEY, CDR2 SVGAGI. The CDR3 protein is CASRGTAPYGKTYGYTF. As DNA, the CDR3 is TGTGCCAGCAGAGGGACGGCGCCTTACGGAAAGACCTATGGCTACACCTTC.